A selection of T cell receptor beta chains follows, all from one sample in a study of blood T cell repertoires in COVID-19. Some clones are missing from TCRdb's copy, which holds only in-frame ones; the method was immunoSEQ multiplex PCR. The sample includes fewer than 200,000 clones, 70% to 85% seen only once; the top ten take 13% to 15%. The specimen sequenced was PBMCs or T cells enriched from blood (not recorded which). Receptor source: a man in his fifties who had recovered from COVID-19. Each CDR3 is given with its conserved first and last residue. A D gene is named only where the DNA matches it firmly. Clone size is given for some rows only: seen once, a few or many times, or a class if the clone is expanded.

abundance: once; v_gene: TRBV9; d_gene: NA; j_gene: TRBJ2-2; CDR3nt: TGTGCCAGCAGCGTAGGGCCGAACACCGGGGAGCTGTTTTTT; CDR3aa: CASSVGPNTGELFF
abundance: NA; v_gene: TRBV2; d_gene: TRBD1; j_gene: TRBJ2-7; CDR3nt: TGTGCCAGCAGGAAAGAGGGACAGGGGGGCTACGAGCAGTACTTC; CDR3aa: CASRKEGQGGYEQYF
abundance: NA; v_gene: TRBV18; d_gene: NA; j_gene: TRBJ1-4; CDR3nt: TGTGCCAGCTCCGGGTCCGGTGAAAAACTGTTTTTT; CDR3aa: CASSGSGEKLFF
abundance: NA; v_gene: TRBV5-6; d_gene: NA; j_gene: TRBJ1-6; CDR3nt: TGTGCCAGCAGCCTCGCTGGGGGGACGGTTTCACCCCTCCACTTT; CDR3aa: CASSLAGGTVSPLHF
abundance: few; v_gene: TRBV7-2; d_gene: NA; j_gene: TRBJ2-7; CDR3nt: TGTGCCAGCAGCTTAGCGCCCAGCTCCTACGAGCAGTACTTC; CDR3aa: CASSLAPSSYEQYF
abundance: NA; v_gene: TRBV7-7; d_gene: NA; j_gene: TRBJ2-1; CDR3nt: TGTGCCAGCAGCTACGGCACGGGTGAGCAGTTCTTC; CDR3aa: CASSYGTGEQFF
abundance: NA; v_gene: TRBV12-3/TRBV12-4; d_gene: NA; j_gene: TRBJ1-1; CDR3nt: TGTGCCAGCAGCTCCCCGGGGGACACTGAAGCTTTCTTT; CDR3aa: CASSSPGDTEAFF
abundance: few; v_gene: TRBV24-1; d_gene: NA; j_gene: TRBJ1-6; CDR3nt: TGTGCCACCAGTGCGGTAGAAAATTCACCCCTCCACTTT; CDR3aa: CATSAVENSPLHF
abundance: once; v_gene: TRBV27; d_gene: NA; j_gene: TRBJ1-6; CDR3nt: TGTGCCAGCACCCCGGGTTATAATTCACCCCTCCACTTT; CDR3aa: CASTPGYNSPLHF
abundance: NA; v_gene: TRBV11-2; d_gene: NA; j_gene: TRBJ1-3; CDR3nt: TGTGCCAGCAGCTTAGTTCCCAGCTCTGGAAACACCATATATTTT; CDR3aa: CASSLVPSSGNTIYF
abundance: NA; v_gene: TRBV12-3/TRBV12-4; d_gene: NA; j_gene: TRBJ1-2; CDR3nt: TGTGCCAGCAGGGCCCTGTATGGCTACACCTTC; CDR3aa: CASRALYGYTF
abundance: NA; v_gene: TRBV19; d_gene: TRBD1; j_gene: TRBJ1-1; CDR3nt: TGTGCCAGTAGTAGCCGACAGGGAAGTCAGGAAGCTTTCTTT; CDR3aa: CASSSRQGSQEAFF
abundance: NA; v_gene: TRBV6-6; d_gene: TRBD1; j_gene: TRBJ2-7; CDR3nt: TGTGCCAGCAGGGAGGACAGGCTTTCCTCCTACGAGCAGTACTTC; CDR3aa: CASREDRLSSYEQYF
abundance: NA; v_gene: TRBV2; d_gene: NA; j_gene: TRBJ2-2; CDR3nt: TGTGCCAGCAGTGTCGGAGGGGGCCACACCGGGGAGCTGTTTTTT; CDR3aa: CASSVGGGHTGELFF
abundance: NA; v_gene: TRBV19; d_gene: TRBD1; j_gene: TRBJ1-2; CDR3nt: TGTGCCAGTAGTATGGAGAACAGGGGCGTCTATGGCTACACCTTC; CDR3aa: CASSMENRGVYGYTF
abundance: NA; v_gene: TRBV19; d_gene: TRBD1; j_gene: TRBJ1-2; CDR3nt: TGTGCCAGTACGCCGGGACAGGGCAATAACTATGGCTACACCTTC; CDR3aa: CASTPGQGNNYGYTF
abundance: NA; v_gene: TRBV28; d_gene: TRBD1; j_gene: TRBJ1-5; CDR3nt: TGTGCCAGCAGTCCAATTGGACAGGGTCCCAATCAGCCCCAGCATTTT; CDR3aa: CASSPIGQGPNQPQHF
abundance: NA; v_gene: TRBV19; d_gene: TRBD2; j_gene: TRBJ2-3; CDR3nt: TGTGCCAGTAGTATCGGGGGGGGGTCAGATACGCAGTATTTT; CDR3aa: CASSIGGGSDTQYF
abundance: once; v_gene: TRBV30; d_gene: TRBD1; j_gene: TRBJ1-4; CDR3nt: TGTGCCTGGAGTGATTCCCCGGGACAGGGATATGAAAAACTGTTTTTT; CDR3aa: CAWSDSPGQGYEKLFF
abundance: NA; v_gene: TRBV11-2; d_gene: TRBD2; j_gene: TRBJ2-3; CDR3nt: TGTGCCAGCAAAAGTGGACTAGCGGTTACCACAGATACGCAGTATTTT; CDR3aa: CASKSGLAVTTDTQYF
abundance: NA; v_gene: TRBV7-9; d_gene: NA; j_gene: TRBJ1-5; CDR3nt: TGTGCCAGCAGCTCCGCGGGGGCCACCAATCAGCCCCAGCATTTT; CDR3aa: CASSSAGATNQPQHF
abundance: NA; v_gene: TRBV7-9; d_gene: TRBD1; j_gene: TRBJ2-5; CDR3nt: TGTGCCAGCAGACCGGGACAGGGGGCCTTAGAGACCCAGTACTTC; CDR3aa: CASRPGQGALETQYF
abundance: NA; v_gene: TRBV15; d_gene: NA; j_gene: TRBJ2-1; CDR3nt: TGTGCCACCAGCAGTGTCCTGGAGGATGAGCAGTTCTTC; CDR3aa: CATSSVLEDEQFF
abundance: NA; v_gene: TRBV3-1/TRBV3-2; d_gene: NA; j_gene: TRBJ1-5; CDR3nt: TGTGCCAGCAGCCCCCGCGAGGGTTGGCAGCCCCAGCATTTT; CDR3aa: CASSPREGWQPQHF
abundance: few; v_gene: TRBV6-4; d_gene: NA; j_gene: TRBJ1-6; CDR3nt: TGTGCCAGCAGTGACTTCAGCTATAATTCACCCCTCCACTTT; CDR3aa: CASSDFSYNSPLHF
abundance: NA; v_gene: TRBV6-5; d_gene: NA; j_gene: TRBJ1-6; CDR3nt: TGTGCCAGCAGAGGAGAGCGTAATTCACCCCTCCACTTT; CDR3aa: CASRGERNSPLHF
abundance: NA; v_gene: TRBV6-9; d_gene: NA; j_gene: TRBJ1-1; CDR3nt: TGTGCCAGCAGTTACGGCGGAGTGAACACTGAAGCTTTCTTT; CDR3aa: CASSYGGVNTEAFF
abundance: NA; v_gene: TRBV18; d_gene: TRBD1; j_gene: TRBJ1-4; CDR3nt: TGTGCCAGCTCACCACGAGGACAGGCGGGCGAAAAACTGTTTTTT; CDR3aa: CASSPRGQAGEKLFF
abundance: NA; v_gene: TRBV9; d_gene: NA; j_gene: TRBJ1-2; CDR3nt: TGTGCCAGCAGCGTAGACGGGATCGACTATGGCTACACCTTC; CDR3aa: CASSVDGIDYGYTF
abundance: NA; v_gene: TRBV7-9; d_gene: NA; j_gene: TRBJ2-4; CDR3nt: TGTGCCAGCAGCCTAATAGCCAAAAACATTCAGTACTTC; CDR3aa: CASSLIAKNIQYF
abundance: NA; v_gene: TRBV5-6; d_gene: NA; j_gene: TRBJ2-7; CDR3nt: TGTGCCAGCAGCAGCGGTGGAGGGCGCGAGCAGTACTTC; CDR3aa: CASSSGGGREQYF
abundance: NA; v_gene: TRBV2; d_gene: NA; j_gene: TRBJ1-4; CDR3nt: TGTGCCAGCAGTGAGAGGGCAACTAATGAAAAACTGTTTTTT; CDR3aa: CASSERATNEKLFF
abundance: NA; v_gene: TRBV9; d_gene: NA; j_gene: TRBJ1-3; CDR3nt: TGTGCCAGCAGCCTCGACAGTACTGGAAACACCATATATTTT; CDR3aa: CASSLDSTGNTIYF